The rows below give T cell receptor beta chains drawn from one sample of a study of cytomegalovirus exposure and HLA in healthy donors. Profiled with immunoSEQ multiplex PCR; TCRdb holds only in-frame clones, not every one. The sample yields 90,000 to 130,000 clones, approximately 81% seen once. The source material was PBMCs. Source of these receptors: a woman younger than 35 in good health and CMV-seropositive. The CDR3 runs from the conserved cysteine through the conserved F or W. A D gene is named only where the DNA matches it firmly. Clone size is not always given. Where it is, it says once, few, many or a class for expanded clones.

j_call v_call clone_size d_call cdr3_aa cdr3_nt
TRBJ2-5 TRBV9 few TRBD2 CASSVASGRALEETQYF TGTGCCAGCAGCGTCGCTAGCGGGAGGGCCTTAGAGGAGACCCAGTACTTC
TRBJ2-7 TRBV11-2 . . CASSSYRVHEQYF TGTGCCAGCAGCTCCTACAGGGTACACGAGCAGTACTTC
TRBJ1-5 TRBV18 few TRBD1 CASSRTGTGNQPQHF TGTGCCAGCTCACGTACCGGGACAGGGAATCAGCCCCAGCATTTT
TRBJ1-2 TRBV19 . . CASSITGSRGYTF TGTGCCAGTAGTATAACCGGGTCCCGAGGCTACACCTTC
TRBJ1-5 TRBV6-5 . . CASSYNGGSYQPQHF TGTGCCAGCAGTTACAATGGGGGGAGCTATCAGCCCCAGCATTTT
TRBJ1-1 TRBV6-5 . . CASSYAAEAFF TGTGCCAGCAGTTATGCAGCTGAAGCTTTCTTT
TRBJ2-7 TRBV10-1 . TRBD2 CASSESGGGYEQYF TGCGCCAGCAGTGAGTCCGGGGGGGGCTACGAGCAGTACTTC
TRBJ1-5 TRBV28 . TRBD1 CASHLRGQGNQPQHF TGTGCCAGCCATTTAAGGGGACAGGGCAATCAGCCCCAGCATTTT
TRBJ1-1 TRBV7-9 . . CASSLVRGNTEAFF TGTGCCAGCAGCTTAGTCCGAGGGAACACTGAAGCTTTCTTT
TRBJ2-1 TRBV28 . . CASSLGAKAYSNEQFF TGTGCCAGCAGTTTGGGGGCCAAGGCCTATAGCAATGAGCAGTTCTTC
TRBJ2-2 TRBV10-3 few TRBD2 CAVPGLVIGELFF TGTGCCGTTCCGGGACTAGTCATCGGGGAGCTGTTTTTT
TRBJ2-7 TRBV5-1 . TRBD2 CASSLVSGMGWYEQYF TGCGCCAGCAGCTTGGTTAGCGGGATGGGGTGGTACGAGCAGTACTTC
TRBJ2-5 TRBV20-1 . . CSANPSETQYF TGCAGTGCTAATCCGAGTGAGACCCAGTACTTC